The 5 T cell receptor beta chains reported below all come from one sample, sequenced in a study of blood T cell repertoires in COVID-19. Assay used: immunoSEQ multiplex PCR; TCRdb lists only in-frame clones, some missing. Counted here are roughly 350,000 clones, about 89% occurring once; the ten biggest clones make up roughly 6%. Sequenced material: peripheral blood. These receptors were taken from a woman aged 45-65 years with COVID-19, enrolled during active disease.

The sample holds one count of this clone. The genes are TRBV20-1 and TRBJ2-7; 9 positions agree with TRBD2. This CDR3 is built from 13 residues. Germline trimming cut 3 bases from V and 0 bases from J; bases unmatched to any gene: 0. Germline V CDR1 and CDR2: DFQATT, SNEGSKA (reference sequence). The CDR3 reads CSASSGSSYEQYF. The CDR3 coding sequence is TGCAGTGCTAGTAGCGGGAGCTCCTACGAGCAGTACTTC.

The V and J genes are TRBV11-3 and TRBJ2-7; no definite D call. The V gene lost 2 bases and the J gene lost 5 bases, with 4 bases spanning the gap. This CDR3 contains 11 residues. From germline, CDR1 is SGHNT and CDR2 YENEEA. The CDR3 protein is CASSLSHEQYF. The CDR3 coding sequence is TGTGCCAGCAGCTTAAGCCACGAGCAGTACTTC.

The gene calls are TRBV6-5 and TRBJ1-2; the match to TRBD1 covers 8 bases. Germline loops: CDR1 MNHEY, CDR2 SVGAGI. The trim removed 5 bases at V and 2 bases at J, leaving 7 bases unmatched. This CDR3 spans 15 amino acids. The CDR3 is CASSTGTGSNYGYTF. CDR3 in DNA: TGTGCCAGCAGTACCGGGACAGGTAGCAACTATGGCTACACCTTC.

The gene calls are TRBV7-2 and TRBJ1-2, with 8 bases aligning to TRBD1. V lost 1 base and J lost 4; bases outside the gene matches: 8. Per the germline V gene, CDR1 is SGHTA and CDR2 is FQGNSA. This CDR3 spans 16 amino acids. The CDR3 nucleotides are TGTGCCAGCAGCTTAGTAGGGGCAGGGGGCAGCTATGGCTACACCTTC. It encodes CASSLVGAGGSYGYTF.

This chain joins TRBV27 and TRBJ1-2, with unresolved D. This CDR3 has 13 amino acids. V was clipped by 3 bases and J by 6 bases, with 11 bases between them. Germline lookup yields CDR1 MNHEY and CDR2 SMNVEV (reference sequence). CDR3 in DNA: TGTGCCAGCAGTTTTAGCGGACTGGATGGCTACACCTTC. It specifies CASSFSGLDGYTF.